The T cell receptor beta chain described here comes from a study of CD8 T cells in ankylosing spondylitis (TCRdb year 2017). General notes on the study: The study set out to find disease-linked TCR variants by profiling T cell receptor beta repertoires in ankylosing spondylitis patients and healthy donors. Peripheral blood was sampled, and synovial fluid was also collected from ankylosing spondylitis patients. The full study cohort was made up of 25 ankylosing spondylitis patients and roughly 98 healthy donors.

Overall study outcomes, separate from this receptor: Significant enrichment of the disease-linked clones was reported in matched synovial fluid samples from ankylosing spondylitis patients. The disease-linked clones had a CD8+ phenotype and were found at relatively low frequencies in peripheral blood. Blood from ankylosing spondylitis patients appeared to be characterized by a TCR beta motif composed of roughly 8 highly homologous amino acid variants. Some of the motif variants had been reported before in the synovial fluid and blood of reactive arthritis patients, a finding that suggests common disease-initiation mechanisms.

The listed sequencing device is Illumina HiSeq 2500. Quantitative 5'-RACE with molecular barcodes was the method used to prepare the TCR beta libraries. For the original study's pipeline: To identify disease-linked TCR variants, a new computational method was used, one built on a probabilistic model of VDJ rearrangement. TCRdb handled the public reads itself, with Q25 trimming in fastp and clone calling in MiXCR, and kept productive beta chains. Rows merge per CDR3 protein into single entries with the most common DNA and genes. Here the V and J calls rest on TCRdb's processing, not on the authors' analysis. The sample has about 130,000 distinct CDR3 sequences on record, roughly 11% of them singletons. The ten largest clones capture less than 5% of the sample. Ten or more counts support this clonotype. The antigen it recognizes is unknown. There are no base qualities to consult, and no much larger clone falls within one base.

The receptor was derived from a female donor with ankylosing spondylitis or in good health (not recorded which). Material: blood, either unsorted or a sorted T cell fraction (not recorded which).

This receptor carries the CDR3 CASSSTSGGAQYF. The sequence in DNA is TGTGCCAGCAGTTCCACTTCCGGGGGAGCGCAGTATTTT. The chain couples TRBV6-6 to TRBJ2-3; the D gene is perhaps TRBD2, on 6 matching bases. V sheds 4 bases and J sheds 10 bases, leaving 15 bases between their ends. CDR3 length: 13 amino acids, cysteine to phenylalanine. Only the CDR3 region is kept as DNA, spanning 39 bases read in frame from base 1. In the germline V gene (reference sequence), CDR1 corresponds to MNHNY and CDR2 to SVGAGI.